This T cell receptor beta chain was recovered during a study of T cells after yellow fever vaccination. TCRdb analysed the 5' RACE reads with MiXCR anew, one entry per CDR3 protein. The data show some 350,000 distinct CDR3 sequences, approximately 6% seen once. Germline CDR1 SGHNT, CDR2 YYREEE (reference sequence). V shed 4 bases and J 9 bases; nucleotides not matched to a gene: 7. This CDR3 contains 14 residues. The sample consisted of PBMCs, taken 5 days after the yellow fever booster vaccination. This chain uses TRBV5-4 with TRBJ2-7; 13 nucleotides agree with TRBD2. The TCR comes from a man under 40 who received the YFV17D yellow fever vaccine. The CDR3 DNA reads as TGTGCCAGCAGCCCGGGCGGGACTAGCGGGATGCAGTACTTC. Its translation is CASSPGGTSGMQYF.